The 29 T cell receptor beta chains listed next were all sequenced from one sample in a study of CD8+CD57+ T cells in acquired aplastic anemia. Genomic DNA served as template for TCR beta VDJ and CDR3 profiling. TCRdb reanalysed the reads using MiXCR and keeps one entry per CDR3 protein. The sample shows roughly 420,000 distinct CDR3 sequences, about two thirds of them seen only once. Source material: sorted CD4+, CD8+, or CD8+CD57+ T cells (not recorded which) from PBMCs. The receptors stem from a human donor in good health, serving as a control.

This clonotype was observed once. The J gene is TRBJ1-1, the V gene TRBV11-2; a weak D match, TRBD1 (5 bases). V shed 5 bases and J shed 3 bases, with 16 bases lying between them. CDR3 length equals 15 residues. CDR1 is SGHAT and CDR2 is FQNNGV in the germline V gene. CDR3 coding DNA: TGTGCCAGCAGCGCACTGAGACAGACCTACACTGAAGCTTTCTTT. It codes for CASSALRQTYTEAFF.

The rearrangement uses TRBV7-2 and TRBJ1-5; D is perhaps TRBD1 (6 bases). The CDR3 covers 14 residues. V lost 4 bases and J 10 bases, leaving 17 bases between the germline ends. The germline gives CDR1 SGHTA, CDR2 FQGNSA. The CDR3 loop reads CASSSQGADYPQHF. CDR3 DNA: TGTGCCAGCAGCTCACAGGGAGCGGATTACCCCCAGCATTTT.

This CDR3 reads CASSSTASMNEAFF. In nucleotides, the CDR3 is TGCGCCAGCAGCTCGACAGCGAGCATGAATGAAGCTTTCTTT. The V call is TRBV5-1, the J call TRBJ1-1; D possibly corresponds to TRBD1 (5 bases). Trimming removed 3 bases from V and 7 bases from J, with 16 bases in between. Germline V gives CDR1 SGHRS, CDR2 YFSETQ. CDR3 length: 14 amino acids.

This clonotype was recorded only once. It is likely a read error, because the conserved phenylalanine at the end of the CDR3 is missing. The DNA is omitted, as the CDR3 cannot be located on it reliably, and the CDR3 follows TCRdb's listing. V and J are TRBV7-8 and TRBJ1-2; the table's D gene call, TRBD1, was not cross checked with the DNA. The CDR3 sequence runs 13 residues, both termini included. Germline-derived CDR1 and CDR2 are SGHVS and FQNEAQ. The CDR3: CASSLGRTGEETQ.

Notes on this clonotype: An end of the junction does not agree with germline; a read error may underlie this. The chain is built from TRBV7-2 and TRBJ2-7, with D possibly TRBD2 on 6 matching bases. The CDR3 totals 14 residues. The germline CDR1 and CDR2 sequences are SGHTA and FQGNSA. The CDR3, as DNA: TGTGCCAGCGGCTTACCTGGCGGGGAAGGGACCCTACGATTC. Residues: CASGLPGGEGTLRF.

This rearrangement joins TRBV5-1 to TRBJ2-7; possible D gene TRBD1, 5 bases. This CDR3 spans 13 amino acids. From germline, CDR1 is SGHRS and CDR2 YFSETQ. V was trimmed by 4 bases and J by 2 bases, leaving 10 bases between them. The CDR3 spells CASSGAGTYEQYF. The CDR3 bases are TGCGCCAGCAGCGGGGCCGGCACCTACGAGCAGTACTTC.

This clonotype was seen ten or more times. This chain joins TRBV6-5 and TRBJ1-2; D is undetermined. V was pared by 4 bases and J by 4 bases, with 16 bases between. Per the germline V gene, CDR1 is MNHEY and CDR2 is SVGAGI. The CDR3 covers 15 residues. The CDR3 sequence is CASSSLSQASYGYTF. DNA of the CDR3: TGTGCCAGCAGTTCTCTTAGCCAGGCCTCCTATGGCTACACCTTC.

CDR3: CASSLGGDDEQFF. In DNA form, the CDR3 reads TGTGCCAGCAGCCTAGGGGGAGATGATGAGCAGTTCTTC. The rearrangement links TRBV11-1 to TRBJ2-1, with a possible D match to TRBD1 (6 bases). The CDR3 length is 13 residues. V gave up 5 bases and J gave up 8 bases, with 13 bases separating them. In germline, CDR1 is SGHAT, CDR2 FQDESV (reference sequence).

This clonotype was counted many times. The CDR3 is CASSLVVSSASGAFF. CDR3 in DNA: TGTGCCAGCAGCTTAGTGGTCAGTTCCGCGTCGGGGGCTTTCTTT. This chain links TRBV11-2 with TRBJ1-1; D ambiguous. The V and J ends lost 1 base and 11 bases respectively, with 20 bases between them. Germline CDR1 is SGHAT and CDR2 is FQNNGV. The CDR3 extends over 15 amino acids. The full variable domain, rest sourced from reference TRBV11-2 and TRBJ1-1, is EAGVAQSPRYKIIEKRQSVAFWCNPISGHATLYWYQQILGQGPKLLIQFQNNGVVDDSQLPKDRFSAERLKGVDSTLKIQPAKLEDSAVYLCASSLVVSSASGAFFGQGTRLTVV.

The sample holds a few counts of this clonotype. The CDR3 spells CSVQGDMRFF. The DNA for the CDR3 is TGCAGCGTTCAAGGGGACATGCGGTTCTTC. This sequence joins TRBV29-1 and TRBJ2-1; TRBD1 might be the D (6 bases). The CDR3 has 10 amino acids. Trimming cost V 5 bases and J 15 bases, with 14 bases left between them. Germline V lookup: CDR1 SQVTM, CDR2 ANQGSEA.

Note on this clonotype: Just one base apart from a much larger clone, this may be a read error. This rearrangement joins TRBV10-3 to TRBJ1-3; weak D call: TRBD1 (6 bases). Between the trimmed V and J ends, which lost 11 bases and 2 bases, there was a span of 16 bases. There are 14 residues in the CDR3. The germline CDR1 and CDR2 sequences are ENHRY and SYGVKD. DNA for the CDR3: TGTGCCGGCAGCTTGGACAGTACTGGAAACACCATATATTTT. Protein product: CAGSLDSTGNTIYF.

This clonotype was counted between two and nine times. This chain uses TRBV11-3 with TRBJ1-6; a weak D match, TRBD1 (5 bases). V was clipped by 7 bases and J by 7 bases, with 14 bases between them. The CDR3 is 14 residues long. Germline V gene sequence: CDR1 SGHNT, CDR2 YENEEA. CDR3 protein: CASNRRGENSPLHF. The CDR3 region has the DNA TGTGCCAGCAACAGGAGAGGGGAAAATTCACCCCTCCACTTT. Drawing the rest from reference TRBV11-3 and TRBJ1-6, the complete variable domain is EAGVVQSPRYKIIEKKQPVAFWCNPISGHNTLYWYLQNLGQGPELLIRYENEEAVDDSQLPKDRFSAERLKGVDSTLKIQPAELGDSAVYLCASNRRGENSPLHFGNGTRLTVT.

Only one count was recorded for this clonotype. The chain employs TRBV20-1 and TRBJ1-5, with 10 positions matching TRBD1. CDR1 and CDR2 from the germline V gene are DFQATT and SNEGSKA (reference sequence). CDR3 length equals 15 residues. V was pared by 5 bases and J by 5 bases, with 9 bases of the junction left unmatched. The CDR3 reads CSAVNGTGEDQPQHF. CDR3 bases: TGCAGTGCTGTGAACGGGACAGGGGAGGATCAGCCCCAGCATTTT.

This clonotype was found once. One end of the junction does not line up with germline, which may come from a read error. The chain links TRBV7-9 to TRBJ1-2; TRBD1 might be the D (6 bases). CDR1 SEHNR and CDR2 FQNEAQ come from the germline V gene (reference sequence). The CDR3 is made up of 14 amino acids. The CDR3 nucleotides read TGTGCCAGCAGCCCGTGGCGGACAGAGTCGGCCGTGCTATTC. Translation: CASSPWRTESAVLF.

The rearrangement joins TRBV7-2 to TRBJ2-7; 8 bases map to TRBD2. Germline V gene lookup returns CDR1 SGHTA and CDR2 FQGNSA. With V trimmed by 2 bases and J by 6 bases, 15 bases remained unmatched. This CDR3 spans 17 amino acids. The chain's CDR3 is CASSLRKPGGAAGEQYF. The CDR3 region has the DNA TGTGCCAGCAGCTTAAGGAAACCCGGGGGGGCTGCAGGCGAGCAGTACTTC. The entire variable domain, with the rest obtained from reference TRBV7-2 and TRBJ2-7, is as follows: GAGVSQSPSNKVTEKGKDVELRCDPISGHTALYWYRQSLGQGLEFLIYFQGNSAPDKSGLPSDRFSAERTGGSVSTLTIQRTQQEDSAVYLCASSLRKPGGAAGEQYFGPGTRLTVT.

A word on this clonotype: A much larger clone is a single base away; this may be a read error. The gene calls are TRBV12-3 or TRBV12-4 and TRBJ2-3; D is perhaps TRBD1 or TRBD2 (5 bases each). This CDR3 has 15 amino acids. The DNA of the CDR3 is TGTGCTAGTGGTCCTGACGGGACGGTCTCTTATACGCAGTATTTT. Amino acids: CASGPDGTVSYTQYF.

As regards this clonotype: One end of the junction fails to match germline, which may point to a read error. J is TRBJ1-1 and V is TRBV9; D is undetermined. This CDR3 spans 13 amino acids. Germline CDR1 and CDR2: SGDLS and YYNGEE. Here the CDR3 reads CASSVDDNTEAYF. CDR3 nucleotides: TGTGCCAGCAGCGTGGACGATAACACGGAAGCTTACTTT.

On this clonotype itself: This is likely a read error, given that the CDR3 carries no conserved phenylalanine or tryptophan at its end. J is TRBJ1-5 and V is TRBV10-3; the D is unclear. Germline V gene lookup returns CDR1 ENHRY and CDR2 SYGVKD. CDR3 size: 13 residues. Trimming left V 10 bases short and J 13 bases short, with 23 bases between. CDR3 region: CATRTGSNQRQHV. The CDR3 DNA reads TGTGCCACCAGGACCGGGAGCAACCAGCGGCAGCATGTT.

This clonotype came up many times. The chain is built from TRBV20-1 and TRBJ2-5; 7 bases are a match to TRBD1. The germline V gene encodes CDR1 DFQATT and CDR2 SNEGSKA (reference sequence). Unmatched junction bases numbered 8, after V lost 5 bases and J lost 5 bases. The CDR3 is 13 residues long. Written as DNA, the CDR3 is TGCAGTGCTCCAGTACAGGGGCGCGAGACCCAGTACTTC. Protein: CSAPVQGRETQYF.

As regards this clonotype: This is likely a read error, given that the CDR3 carries no conserved phenylalanine or tryptophan at its end. V and J are TRBV30 and TRBJ2-1; D gene unclear. The CDR3 extends over 12 amino acids. CDR1 is GTSNPN and CDR2 is SVGIG in the germline V gene (reference sequence). The V end lost 0 bases, the J end lost 8 bases, and 8 bases lay between the germline ends. The CDR3, as DNA: TGTGCCTGGAGTGTGACTTACTATGAGCAGTTCTCC. Translation: CAWSVTYYEQFS.

Comment on this clonotype: This may arise from a read error, as a much more abundant clone is one base away. V is TRBV7-2 and J is TRBJ2-2; 9 bases map to TRBD1. This CDR3 comprises 10 residues. Germline CDR1 is SGHTA and CDR2 is FQGNSA. The CDR3 nucleotides are TGTGCCAGCAGCTTAGCGGGACAGGGCTTT. This codes for CASSLAGQGF.

Worth noting for this clonotype: A much bigger clone sits one base away, suggesting this may be a read error. The chain uses TRBV12-3 or TRBV12-4 and TRBJ1-4; TRBD1 is a possible D gene (5 bases). V gave up 9 bases and J gave up 4 bases, with 15 bases separating them. The CDR3 consists of 14 residues. DNA of the CDR3: TGTGCCAGTCTAAGCCCAGGGTTTAATGAAAAACTGTTTTTT. This sequence encodes CASLSPGFNEKLFF.

This clonotype came up many times. The chain has TRBV20-1 and TRBJ1-1; D call uncertain. V was clipped by 5 bases and J by 3 bases, with 13 bases between them. Germline V gene sequence: CDR1 DFQATT, CDR2 SNEGSKA (reference sequence). The CDR3 runs to 13 residues. The CDR3 DNA is TGCAGTGCTCGGCCACTACGGGACACTGAAGCTTTCTTT. Its protein product is CSARPLRDTEAFF.

A single count supports this clonotype. This chain links TRBV29-1 with TRBJ1-5; a weak D match, TRBD1 (5 bases). This CDR3 is 13 amino acids long. Trimming shortened V by 6 bases and J by 5 bases, and 14 bases separated the two germline ends. Germline lookup yields CDR1 SQVTM and CDR2 ANQGSEA. CDR3 protein: CSVGGTGDQPQHF. The CDR3 coding sequence is TGCAGCGTAGGAGGGACGGGGGATCAGCCCCAGCATTTT.

In its sample, this clonotype was seen many times. V is TRBV11-3 and J is TRBJ1-2; 7 bases fit TRBD1. The length of the CDR3 is 15 residues. The germline gives CDR1 SGHNT, CDR2 YENEEA. Trimming removed 0 bases from V and 7 bases from J; junction bases left unmatched: 8. CDR3: CASSLERQGFGGYTF. In nucleotides, the CDR3 is TGTGCCAGCAGCTTAGAACGACAGGGTTTTGGTGGCTACACCTTC.

This clonotype came up once. A read error may be the cause here, since a much bigger clone is one base away. V and J are TRBV6-5 and TRBJ1-2; D not certain. CDR1 is MNHEY, CDR2 SVGAGI, per germline. The CDR3 sequence is 14 residues long. The V end lost 5 bases, the J end lost 7 bases, and 17 bases lay between the germline ends. The CDR3 bases are TGTGCCAGCAGTAGAACCGGGAGACACTGTGGCTACACCTTC. Its translation is CASSRTGRHCGYTF.

Comments on this clonotype: One junction end does not reproduce the germline sequence, and a read error may be involved. The chain has TRBV7-6 and TRBJ2-5; weak D call: TRBD1 (6 bases). This CDR3 region has 14 residues. CDR1 SGHVS and CDR2 FNYEAQ come from the germline V gene. CDR3 protein: CASSSTDIRDNEHF. Here the CDR3 DNA reads TGTGCCAGCAGCTCCACTGACATACGGGACAACGAGCACTTC.

The J gene is TRBJ1-5, the V gene TRBV20-1, with 8 bases lining up with TRBD1. The CDR3 loop spans 17 amino acids. V shed 7 bases, J shed 2 bases, and the junction held 16 bases outside the gene matches. The germline V gene encodes CDR1 DFQATT and CDR2 SNEGSKA (reference sequence). CDR3 amino acids: CSDSRGTGVYGNQPQHF. CDR3 bases: TGCAGTGATAGCCGGGGGACAGGTGTTTACGGCAATCAGCCCCAGCATTTT.

The chain combines TRBV15 with TRBJ1-6; no definite D call. The CDR3 is made up of 15 amino acids. Germline CDR1 reads LNHNV; CDR2 reads YYDKDF (reference sequence). Trimming took off 3 bases at V and 5 bases at J, with 11 bases between the two ends. CDR3 sequence: CATSSADGNNSPLHF. CDR3 DNA sequence: TGTGCCACCAGCAGTGCCGACGGGAATAATTCACCCCTCCACTTT.